This T cell receptor beta chain comes out of a study of blood T cells in healthy people across ages (dated by TCRdb to 2015 to 2017). About the investigation overall: In model experiments, template switching captured roughly one uniquely barcoded TCR beta cDNA molecule for every two T cells. The study measured age-related changes in TCR beta repertoire diversity using deep sequencing normalized with unique cDNA molecular identifiers. Donors were grouped into four age groups: young (average roughly 17 years), middle-aged (39), aged (about 60) and long-lived (over 80). Two additional independent replicas of 1 million unique cDNA reads from the same blood draw were analyzed for two donors (one aged 18 to 30 and one aged 80 or older). To avoid experimental bias, donors of different ages were spread randomly across the sequencing lanes. General conclusions and limits of the study: Estimates of total diversity from one million sequenced T cells were regarded as lower bounds and underestimates. There was a strong correlation between observed TCR beta diversity and the percentage of naive T cells measured by flow cytometry. Compared with the aged group, the long-lived group had more naive CD4+ T cells, fewer expanded clones and increased TCR diversity, suggesting age selection. Conclusive comparison of naive and antigen-experienced compartments was prevented by the profiling of bulk unsorted PBMCs. Observed TCR beta diversity per million T cells fell roughly linearly with age, and a significant reduction was already apparent by age about 38. Because donor CMV infection status was unknown, age-related changes in expanded clonotypes were potentially confounded.

Donors were roughly 40 systemically healthy Caucasian individuals from Russia aged roughly 6 to 90 years. Each donor gave 8 to 10 milliliters of peripheral blood, collected into EDTA-treated Vacutainer tubes. Ficoll-Paque density-gradient centrifugation was used to isolate PBMCs, with at least 6.5 million obtained per sample. Trizol reagent was used to extract total RNA from PBMCs, with at least 6 micrograms per sample. Naive CD45RAhigh/CD27high T cell percentages were measured by flow cytometry on a PBMC aliquot from every donor. The CDR3, from cysteine to phenylalanine, totals 15 residues. The entry retains the CDR3 DNA only, 45 bases that are in frame from base 1. V lost 6 bases and J lost 7 bases; the stretch between them is 16 bases long. The germline V gene gives CDR1 as MNHEY and CDR2 as SVGEGT. The library was prepared using 5' RACE. Sequencing took place on an Illumina HiSeq 2500. A second PCR of roughly 7 to 12 cycles was run with a J-beta primer mix and a sample-barcoded 5' primer. A template-switch 5' adaptor carrying 12 random nucleotides introduced a unique molecular identifier onto each TCR beta cDNA molecule. Each sample yielded at least 3 million CDR3-containing paired-end reads. First-strand cDNA was synthesized from all RNA with the Mint cDNA synthesis kit, primed by a TRBC-specific oligonucleotide. After uracil-DNA glycosylase treatment, a first 18-cycle PCR used universal primers M1SS and BC2_uni_R on all cDNA. On the study's bioinformatics: For normalization, 1 million high-quality reads, each with a distinct molecular identifier, were randomly selected from each sample. Instead of being binned into consensus sequences, reads that shared molecular identifiers were thrown out. MiTCR, set to a Q25 quality threshold and the strictest error-elimination algorithm, was used for CDR3 identification, clonotype clustering and error correction. Lower-bound total TCR beta diversity was estimated with a nonparametric unseen species model using Euler transformation. Starting from the raw public reads, TCRdb applied fastp trimming at Q25, assembled clones with MiXCR and retained in-frame beta chains. Rows matching on CDR3 protein sequence are summarized as one entry with the most common DNA and genes. These V and J calls originate from TCRdb's pipeline instead of the authors' own analysis. Here the sample has about 1.8 million distinct CDR3 sequences; roughly 49% occur a single time. The ten largest clones take up around 2.1% of the sample.

This clonotype has just one count. Its antigen specificity is not known. No base quality information exists; no much larger clone differs at one position. The chain is made from TRBV6-2 or TRBV6-3 and TRBJ1-6, with the D gene not clear enough to name. The clonotype originates from a middle-aged woman in good health. The sample consisted of blood. The encoded CDR3 is CASRNRSFGNSPLHF. The nucleotides read TGTGCCAGCAGAAACCGGAGTTTCGGGAATTCACCCCTCCACTTT.